This note documents a single T cell receptor beta chain sequence. This clonotype was seen ten or more times. What antigen it recognizes has not been identified. Per-base qualities were not stored, and no clone one base away is much larger. The sample comes from a study of spatial heterogeneity in lung cancer (dated by TCRdb to the late 2010s). Regarding the research as a whole: More beta-chain than alpha-chain transcripts were consistently detected, likely reflecting higher beta-chain transcript abundance. In tumor regions, TCR transcript counts showed a strong correlation with a T cell transcriptional module score from matched bulk RNA-seq. In the raw uncorrected reads, each unique combination of TCR and UMI appeared on average more than ten times. In non-small cell lung cancer, the study quantitatively compared TCR alpha and beta repertoires across several tumor regions, matched nontumor lung, and blood. The study linked features of the TCR repertoire to counts of nonsynonymous mutations, which were determined by whole-exome sequencing of tumor tissue. Both alpha and beta chains were TCR-sequenced in samples taken at surgery, namely 220 tumor regions, 62 to 65 matched nontumor lung samples and around 53 PBMC samples. What the study reported, not specific to this receptor: The tumor nonsynonymous mutation count correlated with the number of expanded alpha and beta TCRs within the tumor. Additional single-cell paired TCR alpha and beta sequencing was considered necessary to confirm, at a functional level, the hypothesis that regional TCRs recognize regional mutations. TCR-seq was estimated to cover only approximately 6.6% of tumor T cells for alpha chains and around 13% for beta chains. Counts of ubiquitous and regional expanded TCRs correlated with counts of ubiquitous and regional nonsynonymous mutations, respectively.

A distance of 17 bases separates the germline ends of V and J, which lose 5 bases and 9 bases respectively. Per the germline V gene (reference sequence), SEHNR is the CDR1 and FQNEAQ is the CDR2. The CDR3 has 14 amino acids, counting the end cysteine and phenylalanine. The entry retains the CDR3 DNA only, 42 bases that are in frame from base 1. Library creation used 5' RACE. Sequencing used a NextSeq 500. In the TCR library protocol, a unique molecular identifier was attached to each TCR cDNA molecule so that PCR and sequencing errors could be corrected. Processing in the source paper ran as follows. Decombinator tools were used for TCR identification, UMI-based error correction and CDR3 extraction. TCRs above a frequency of 2 per 1,000, corresponding to the top 1% of the tumor frequency distribution, were defined as expanded. Expanded tumor TCRs were classed as regional if statistically deemed absent (corrected P<0.05) from at least one tumor region, otherwise ubiquitous. Each repertoire was subsampled 100 times to 5,000 TCRs, after which Renyi diversity was computed with the R vegan package. CDR3 similarity networks were built from amino acid triplet string-kernel similarity, with CDR3s being connected when pairwise similarity was above 0.82. TCRdb reprocessed the public reads (quality trimming at Q25 with fastp, clone calling with MiXCR) and kept in-frame beta chains. CDR3 protein duplicates are merged, each entry listing the most common genes and DNA. TCRdb's processing, not the authors', yielded these V and J calls. The sample table lists 20,000 to 30,000 distinct CDR3 sequences, roughly 9% of them with a count of one. In total, the top ten clones hold roughly 7.7% of the sample.

The sample's time point label, in plain terms: sample taken at primary tumor resection. Donors were some 70 patients with early-stage, untreated non-small cell lung cancer from the lung TRACERx cohort. Without any cell sorting, TCR sequencing was performed on whole RNA extracted either from tumor and nontumor lung tissue or from cryopreserved PBMC samples. Only patients for whom sufficient RNA was available from at least two tumor regions were selected for TCR sequencing. Before being selected, tumor and adjacent nontumor lung specimens were reviewed by a lung pathologist. This clonotype was obtained from a male donor with early-stage non-small cell lung cancer. This chain is built from TRBV7-9 and TRBJ2-4, with TRBD2 perhaps the D gene, on 6 matching bases. The material sequenced was lung tumor tissue, taken at surgery. The CDR3 is CASSPTSQLGIQYF. The DNA sequence follows: TGTGCCAGCAGCCCGACTAGTCAGTTGGGCATTCAGTACTTC.